A selection of T cell receptor beta chains follows, all from one sample in a study of T cells in localized non-small cell lung cancer. The table came from immunoSEQ multiplex PCR; TCRdb's copy has only in-frame clones and leaves some out. The sample lists roughly 48,000 clones, 60% to 85% occurring once. The sample was peripheral blood, taken before any cancer treatment. All receptors come from a man aged 40 to 69 with stage I squamous cell lung carcinoma. The CDR3 runs from the conserved cysteine through the conserved F or W. The order of the fields is V gene, CDR3 length, clone size, J gene, CDR3 protein. Where a row states a size, it is once, few, many or the class of an expanded clone; other rows omit it.

v_gene: TRBV6-5; len: 13; abundance: -; j_gene: TRBJ2-2; CDR3aa: CASRRQTGGELFF
v_gene: TRBV7-9; len: 15; abundance: -; j_gene: TRBJ2-1; CDR3aa: CASSYPGQGRDEQFF
v_gene: TRBV5-4; len: 14; abundance: -; j_gene: TRBJ2-3; CDR3aa: CASSSGASTDTQYF
v_gene: TRBV2; len: 13; abundance: -; j_gene: TRBJ2-5; CDR3aa: CASSGGSGETQYF
v_gene: TRBV15; len: 15; abundance: -; j_gene: TRBJ1-1; CDR3aa: CATSQAGARRTEAFF
v_gene: TRBV4-3; len: 17; abundance: -; j_gene: TRBJ1-3; CDR3aa: CASSQSFGQGARNTIYF
v_gene: TRBV25-1; len: 15; abundance: few; j_gene: TRBJ2-2; CDR3aa: CASSELAGDTGELFF
v_gene: TRBV6-6; len: 14; abundance: -; j_gene: TRBJ2-7; CDR3aa: CASSLRDRVPEQYF
v_gene: TRBV6-6; len: 14; abundance: -; j_gene: TRBJ2-7; CDR3aa: CASSYGQGKDEQYF
v_gene: TRBV10-3; len: 14; abundance: few; j_gene: TRBJ2-7; CDR3aa: CAISDLRASYEQYF